This TCR beta chain was captured by sequencing in a study of T-cell reconstitution after alpha-beta-depleted transplantation in children (dated by TCRdb to about 2016). Study-level background: The study quantitatively tracked T-cell immune reconstitution after TCRalphabeta/CD19-depleted allogeneic hematopoietic cell transplantation in children using TCR repertoire profiling. Overall study outcomes, separate from this receptor: The apparently early recovery of alphabetaT-cell counts about two months after transplant reportedly depended on only several hundred rapidly expanded clones that came from non-depleted graft cells. In some patients, the high TCRbeta diversity seen at day 60 was put down to recipient T cells and intrathymic progenitors that had survived conditioning. Over subsequent months, a decline in hyperexpanded clone frequencies was noted, and after one year, T-cell counts and TCRbeta diversity were mostly ascribed to newly produced T cells.

Read against the paper, the sample's treatment or condition label means: allogeneic hematopoietic cell transplantation with graft depleted of TCRalphabeta T cells and CD19 B cells. The children who served as transplant recipients had been given grafts of TCRalphabeta/CD19-depleted allogeneic hematopoietic cells. To prepare the library, PCR was applied. These reads were obtained on an Illumina HiSeq 2500. TCR libraries were prepared with molecular barcoding, using unique molecular identifiers to normalize TCRbeta repertoire quantification. Starting from the raw public reads, TCRdb applied fastp trimming at Q25, assembled clones with MiXCR and retained in-frame beta chains. Entries are consolidated by CDR3 protein sequence, retaining the most common genes and DNA. Across this sample there are hundreds of thousands of distinct CDR3 sequences, with 13% seen only once. Around 2.2% of the sample is held by the ten biggest clonotypes.

This clonotype has at least ten counts. Its antigen has not been determined. No base quality information exists; no much larger clone differs at one position. The V end loses 0 bases and the J end loses 2 bases, and a stretch of 15 bases separates them. Taken from cysteine to phenylalanine, the CDR3 has 17 residues. Only the CDR3 part of the read is kept: 51 bases, read in frame from the first base. For CDR1 and CDR2, the germline V gene (reference sequence) lists LNHNV and YYDKDF. Recombination connected TRBV15 to TRBJ2-3; TRBD1 is possibly the D segment (5 matching bases). The sample consisted of PBMCs, mostly from graft donor cells, taken 360 days after TCRalphabeta/CD19-depleted stem cell transplant. This receptor was taken from a male patient younger than 18 who had a stem cell transplant for acute myeloid leukemia, so the T cells may come from the graft donor. The CDR3 has the sequence CATSRDPTAALTDTQYF. DNA sequence: TGTGCCACCAGCAGAGATCCGACAGCCGCCCTCACAGATACGCAGTATTTT.